The following is a T cell receptor beta chain sequence with its context. The data originate from a study of cytomegalovirus exposure and HLA in healthy donors. PCR was performed using 60 Vbeta and 13 Jbeta primers. Libraries were prepared by immunoSEQ multiplex PCR; TCRdb keeps only in-frame clonotypes and omits some of them. This sample has 120,000 or so clones, with about four fifths found just once. The CDR3 is 14 amino acids. V gave up 4 bases and J gave up 4 bases; unmatched junction bases: 4. The germline V gene encodes CDR1 ENHRY and CDR2 SYGVKD. The rearrangement links TRBV10-3 to TRBJ1-2; 9 bases fit TRBD1. Material: PBMCs. This sequence was found in a woman aged 45-59 years in good health and CMV-seropositive. CDR3 protein: CAISGTGDSYGYTF. The CDR3 region has the DNA TGTGCCATCAGTGGGACAGGGGATAGCTATGGCTACACCTTC.